This T cell receptor beta chain was sequenced in a study of shared clonotypes between healthy human individuals. Background on the study: Per-donor plates numbered three CD4 naive, three CD4 memory, two CD8 naive and one CD8 memory. Whole-study findings and limits: Limitation of the genetic and exposure-history diversity represented came from the few donors. An effect of sequencing depth on clonotype sharing among donors was expected.

The naive CD8 fraction comprised CD45RO-negative cells positively selected for CCR7 and excluded terminally differentiated effector memory CD45RA+ cells. Method: immunoSEQ multiplex PCR; TCRdb's copy keeps in-frame clones and lacks some. The sample yields about 2.2 million clones, about 94% seen once. Concerning this clone itself: The antigen is undetermined.

The germline V gene has CDR1 SEHNR and CDR2 FQNEAQ (reference sequence). The CDR3 is 14 residues long. Deletions cut 2 bases from V and 1 base from J, with 8 bases between. V usage is TRBV7-9 and J usage is TRBJ1-2; no definite D call. Sequenced sample: naive CD8+ T cells from PBMCs. This receptor was identified in a man aged 18 to 29 in good health. Some clones in this sample may be carry-over from other donors' samples. The DNA for the CDR3 is TGTGCCAGCAGCTTATTAGAAGATAACTATGGCTACACCTTC. Protein: CASSLLEDNYGYTF.